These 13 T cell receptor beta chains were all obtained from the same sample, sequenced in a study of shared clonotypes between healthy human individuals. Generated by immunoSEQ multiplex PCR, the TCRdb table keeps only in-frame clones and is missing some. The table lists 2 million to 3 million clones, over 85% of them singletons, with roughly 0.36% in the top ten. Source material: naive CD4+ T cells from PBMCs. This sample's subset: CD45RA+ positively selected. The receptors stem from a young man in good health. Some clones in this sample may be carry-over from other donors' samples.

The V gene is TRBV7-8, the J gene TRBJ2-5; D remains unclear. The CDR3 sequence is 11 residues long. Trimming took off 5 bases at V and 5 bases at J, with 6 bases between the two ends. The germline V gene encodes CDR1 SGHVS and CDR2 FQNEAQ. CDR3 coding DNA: TGTGCCAGCAGCGCGCGGGAGACCCAGTACTTC. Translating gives CASSARETQYF.

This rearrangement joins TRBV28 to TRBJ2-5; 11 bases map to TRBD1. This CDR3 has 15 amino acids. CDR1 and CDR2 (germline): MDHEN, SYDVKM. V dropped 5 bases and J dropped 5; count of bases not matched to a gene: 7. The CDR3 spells CASSTSRDRGETQYF. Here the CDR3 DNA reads TGTGCCAGCAGTACGTCCCGGGACAGGGGGGAGACCCAGTACTTC.

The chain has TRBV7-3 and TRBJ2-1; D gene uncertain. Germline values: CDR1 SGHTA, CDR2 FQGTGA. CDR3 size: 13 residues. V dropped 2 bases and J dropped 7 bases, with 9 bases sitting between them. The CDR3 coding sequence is TGTGCCAGCAGCTTAGGGCTAGTAAATGAGCAGTTCTTC. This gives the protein CASSLGLVNEQFF.

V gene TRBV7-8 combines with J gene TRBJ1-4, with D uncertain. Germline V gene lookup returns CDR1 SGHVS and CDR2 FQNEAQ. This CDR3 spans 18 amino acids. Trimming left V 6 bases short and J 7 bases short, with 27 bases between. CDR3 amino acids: CASSTATALKKGREKLFF. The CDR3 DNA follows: TGTGCCAGCAGTACAGCCACGGCCCTAAAAAAAGGTCGTGAAAAACTGTTTTTT.

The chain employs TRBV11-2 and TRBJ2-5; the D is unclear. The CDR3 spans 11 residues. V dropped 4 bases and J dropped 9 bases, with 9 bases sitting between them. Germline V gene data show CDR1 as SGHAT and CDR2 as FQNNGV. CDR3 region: CASSSGLSQYF. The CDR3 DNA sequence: TGTGCCAGCAGCTCCGGGTTGTCCCAGTACTTC.

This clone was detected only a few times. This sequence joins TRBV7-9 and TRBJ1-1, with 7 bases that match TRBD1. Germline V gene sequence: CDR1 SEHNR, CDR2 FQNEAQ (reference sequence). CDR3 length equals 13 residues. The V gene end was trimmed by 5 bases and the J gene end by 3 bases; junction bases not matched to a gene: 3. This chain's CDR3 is CASSGQEDTEAFF. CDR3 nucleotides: TGTGCCAGCAGCGGACAGGAAGACACTGAAGCTTTCTTT.

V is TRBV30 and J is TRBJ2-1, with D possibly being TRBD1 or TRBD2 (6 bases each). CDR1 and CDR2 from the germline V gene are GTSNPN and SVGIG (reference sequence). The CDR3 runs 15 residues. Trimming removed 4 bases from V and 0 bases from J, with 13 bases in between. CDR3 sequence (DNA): TGTGCCTGGAAGGGGGGACCTATCTCCTACAATGAGCAGTTCTTC. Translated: CAWKGGPISYNEQFF.

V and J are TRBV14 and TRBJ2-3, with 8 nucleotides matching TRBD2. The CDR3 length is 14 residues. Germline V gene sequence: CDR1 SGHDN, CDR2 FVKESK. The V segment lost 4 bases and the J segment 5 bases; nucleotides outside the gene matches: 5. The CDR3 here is CASSPAGVRDTQYF. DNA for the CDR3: TGTGCCAGCAGCCCAGCGGGAGTCCGAGATACGCAGTATTTT.

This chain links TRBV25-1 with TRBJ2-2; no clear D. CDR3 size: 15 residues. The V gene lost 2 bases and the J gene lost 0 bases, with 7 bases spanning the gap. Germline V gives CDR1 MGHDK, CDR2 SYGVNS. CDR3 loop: CASSETPTNTGELFF. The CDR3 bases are TGTGCCAGCAGTGAAACACCCACGAACACCGGGGAGCTGTTTTTT.

The DNA for the CDR3 is TGTGCCAGCAGCTTAGAGGGACAGGGAGCTCAGCCCCAGCATTTT. Translation gives CASSLEGQGAQPQHF. J is TRBJ1-5 and V is TRBV7-2; 9 nucleotides line up with TRBD1. The ends lost 1 base at V and 6 bases at J; junction bases unmatched: 4. This CDR3 spans 15 amino acids. The V gene's germline CDR1 is SGHTA and CDR2 FQGNSA.

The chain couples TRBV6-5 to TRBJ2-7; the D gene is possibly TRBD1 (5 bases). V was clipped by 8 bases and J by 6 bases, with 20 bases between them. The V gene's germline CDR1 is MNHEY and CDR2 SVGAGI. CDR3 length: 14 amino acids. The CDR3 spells CASLDPMGQGEQYF. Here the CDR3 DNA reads TGTGCCAGCTTAGATCCGATGGGGCAAGGCGAGCAGTACTTC.

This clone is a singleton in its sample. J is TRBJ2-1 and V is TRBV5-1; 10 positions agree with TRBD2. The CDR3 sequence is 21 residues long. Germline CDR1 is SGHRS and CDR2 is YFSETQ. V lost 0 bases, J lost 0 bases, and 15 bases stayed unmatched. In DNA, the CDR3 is TGCGCCAGCAGCTTGGGTCCCGCTAGCGGGAGCCCGGGGGGCTCCTACAATGAGCAGTTCTTC. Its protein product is CASSLGPASGSPGGSYNEQFF.

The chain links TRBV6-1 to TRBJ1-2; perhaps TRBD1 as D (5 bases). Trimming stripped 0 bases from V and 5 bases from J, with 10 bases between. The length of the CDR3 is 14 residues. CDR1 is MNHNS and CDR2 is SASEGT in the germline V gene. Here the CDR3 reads CASSEAGQVYGYTF. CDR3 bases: TGTGCCAGCAGTGAAGCGGGGCAGGTGTATGGCTACACCTTC.